This TCR beta chain was identified in a study of beta chain features in type 1 diabetes. The study's findings and limits: Researchers report that Type 1 diabetes patients had moderately but significantly shorter TCRB CDR3s across all four CD4+ subsets.

The table lists this clone with a few counts. Its antigen is still unknown. The isolated RNA, all of it, was reverse transcribed, so expressed TCRB transcripts were what got sequenced. The assay was immunoSEQ multiplex PCR, and TCRdb's table has in-frame clones only and misses some. The sample comprises roughly 100,000 clones, 28% of which are singletons, and roughly 0.5% rests with the top ten. The CDR3 spans 13 residues. Germline CDR1 and CDR2: LNHDA and SQIVND (reference sequence). V was clipped by 6 bases and J by 5 bases, with 13 bases between them. Each population that was sorted was more than 95% pure.

Sequencing was done on a sample of central memory CD4+ T cells from blood. The chain has TRBV19 and TRBJ1-2; the D gene is possibly TRBD1 (5 bases). The source is a woman aged 18-29 years with type 1 diabetes. The CDR3 loop reads CASSIRDGYGYTF. The CDR3 DNA reads as TGTGCCAGTAGCATCAGGGATGGGTATGGCTACACCTTC.